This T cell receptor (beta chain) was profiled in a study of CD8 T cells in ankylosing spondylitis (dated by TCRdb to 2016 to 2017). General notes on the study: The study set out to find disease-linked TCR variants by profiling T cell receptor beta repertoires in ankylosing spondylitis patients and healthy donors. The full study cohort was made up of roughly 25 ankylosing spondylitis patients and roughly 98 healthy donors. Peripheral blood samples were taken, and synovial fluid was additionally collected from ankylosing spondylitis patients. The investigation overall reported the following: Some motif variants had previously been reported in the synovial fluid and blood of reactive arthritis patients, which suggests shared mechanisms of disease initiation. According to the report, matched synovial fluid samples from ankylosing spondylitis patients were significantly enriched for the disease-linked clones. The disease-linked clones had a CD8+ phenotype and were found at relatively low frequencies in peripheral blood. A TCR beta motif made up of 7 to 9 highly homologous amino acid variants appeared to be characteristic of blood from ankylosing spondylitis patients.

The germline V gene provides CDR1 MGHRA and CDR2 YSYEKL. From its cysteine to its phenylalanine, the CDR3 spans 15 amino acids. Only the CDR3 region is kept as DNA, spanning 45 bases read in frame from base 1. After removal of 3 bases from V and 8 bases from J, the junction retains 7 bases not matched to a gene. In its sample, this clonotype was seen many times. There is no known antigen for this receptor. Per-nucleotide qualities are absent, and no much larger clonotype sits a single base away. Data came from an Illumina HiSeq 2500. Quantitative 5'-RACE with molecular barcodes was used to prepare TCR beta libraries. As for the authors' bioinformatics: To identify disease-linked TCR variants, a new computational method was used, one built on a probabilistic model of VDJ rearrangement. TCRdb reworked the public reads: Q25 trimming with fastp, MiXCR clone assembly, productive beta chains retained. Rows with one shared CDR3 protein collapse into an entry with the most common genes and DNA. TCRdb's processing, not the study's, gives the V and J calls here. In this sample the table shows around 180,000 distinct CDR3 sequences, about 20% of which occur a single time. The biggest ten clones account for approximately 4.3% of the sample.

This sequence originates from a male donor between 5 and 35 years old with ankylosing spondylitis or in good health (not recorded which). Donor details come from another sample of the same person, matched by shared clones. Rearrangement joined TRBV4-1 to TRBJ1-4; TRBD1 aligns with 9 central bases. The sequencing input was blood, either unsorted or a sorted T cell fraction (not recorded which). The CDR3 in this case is CASSQPGQGGEKLFF. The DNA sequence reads TGCGCCAGCAGCCAGCCGGGACAGGGCGGAGAAAAACTGTTTTTT.